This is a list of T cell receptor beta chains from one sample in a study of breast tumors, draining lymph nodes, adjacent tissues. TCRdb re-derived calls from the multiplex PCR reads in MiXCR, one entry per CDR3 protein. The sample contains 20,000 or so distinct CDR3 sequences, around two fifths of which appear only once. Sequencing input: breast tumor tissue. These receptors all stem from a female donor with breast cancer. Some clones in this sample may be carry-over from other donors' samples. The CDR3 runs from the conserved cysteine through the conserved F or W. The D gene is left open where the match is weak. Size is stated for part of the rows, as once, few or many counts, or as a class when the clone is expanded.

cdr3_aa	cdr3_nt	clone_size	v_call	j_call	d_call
CSAQLGVFGYGYTF	TGCAGTGCCCAGCTTGGCGTCTTTGGGTATGGCTACACCTTC	few	TRBV20-1	TRBJ1-2	-
CASSYWNTGELFF	TGTGCCAGCAGTTACTGGAACACCGGGGAGCTGTTTTTT	-	TRBV6-2/TRBV6-3	TRBJ2-2	-
CATEESNTGELFF	TGTGCCACTGAGGAATCGAACACCGGGGAGCTGTTTTTT	-	TRBV7-9	TRBJ2-2	-
CASRSHPTDTQYF	TGTGCGTCAAGATCTCACCCCACAGATACGCAGTATTTT	many	TRBV28	TRBJ2-3	-
CATSQGSYEQYF	TGTGCCACCAGTCAGGGTTCCTACGAGCAGTACTTC	medium-sized	TRBV24-1	TRBJ2-7	-
CASRERTGANIYEQYF	TGTGCCAGCAGAGAAAGGACAGGGGCGAATATCTACGAGCAGTACTTC	-	TRBV6-1	TRBJ2-7	TRBD1
CASSTRQGTQYF	TGTGCCAGCAGCACACGACAGGGTACGCAGTATTTT	-	TRBV7-2	TRBJ2-3	TRBD1
CASSLQGTGQWADPQYF	TGTGCCAGCAGCTTACAAGGGACAGGGCAGTGGGCAGATCCGCAGTATTTT	few	TRBV7-3	TRBJ2-3	TRBD1
CSVPSPAGLAGEETQYF	TGCAGCGTTCCAAGCCCCGCGGGACTAGCGGGAGAAGAGACCCAGTACTTC	medium-sized	TRBV29-1	TRBJ2-5	TRBD2
CITSGRLGDTQYF	TGCATAACGAGCGGGAGGTTGGGGGATACGCAGTATTTT	-	TRBV29-1	TRBJ2-3	TRBD2
CSAADSGRAAETQYF	TGTAGTGCCGCGGATAGCGGGAGGGCGGCGGAGACCCAGTACTTC	-	TRBV20-1	TRBJ2-5	TRBD2
CASSLAGQAYGYTF	TGTGCCAGCAGCTTAGCGGGGCAGGCCTATGGCTACACCTTC	medium-sized	TRBV7-9	TRBJ1-2	-
CASSDSGSNPYGYTF	TGTGCCAGCAGTGATTCGGGCAGCAACCCTTACGGCTACACCTTC	-	TRBV2	TRBJ1-2	-
CASSSMPLGLAGVDTQYF	TGTGCCAGCAGCTCTATGCCCCTAGGACTAGCGGGGGTTGATACGCAGTATTTT	-	TRBV7-8	TRBJ2-3	TRBD2
CASSQGLAGDNEQFF	TGTGCCAGCAGCCAGGGACTAGCGGGGGACAATGAGCAGTTCTTC	-	TRBV5-8	TRBJ2-1	TRBD2
CASSLGTDAIETQYF	TGTGCCAGCAGCTTGGGGACGGATGCGATAGAGACCCAGTACTTC	many	TRBV11-3	TRBJ2-5	-
CSASSRSYNEQFF	TGCAGTGCCAGCAGTCGCTCATACAATGAGCAGTTCTTC	few	TRBV20-1	TRBJ2-1	-
CATGRLAGGQGYNEQFF	TGTGCCACCGGGCGTCTAGCGGGAGGGCAGGGCTACAATGAGCAGTTCTTC	many	TRBV6-1	TRBJ2-1	TRBD2
CASSLWSPLDYSQPQHF	TGTGCCAGCAGCTTATGGTCCCCATTGGATTACAGTCAGCCCCAGCATTTT	-	TRBV7-9	TRBJ1-5	-
CASSQPGASGNTIYF	TGTGCCAGCAGCCAACCCGGGGCCTCTGGAAACACCATATATTTT	many	TRBV3-1	TRBJ1-3	-
CASRHPWDTNEKLFF	TGTGCCAGCAGACACCCGTGGGACACTAATGAAAAACTGTTTTTT	many	TRBV6-4	TRBJ1-4	-
CASSLMGQGAYNSPLHF	TGCGCCAGCAGCCTCATGGGACAGGGGGCCTATAATTCACCCCTCCACTTT	-	TRBV4-1	TRBJ1-6	TRBD1
CASSQRGGGTLTYEQYF	TGTGCCAGCAGCCAAAGGGGGGGGGGGACACTTACCTACGAGCAGTACTTC	many	TRBV4-2	TRBJ2-7	-
CASSVEVGEQYF	TGTGCCAGCAGCGTAGAGGTAGGCGAGCAGTACTTC	-	TRBV9	TRBJ2-7	-
CASSFGRDYEQYF	TGTGCCAGCAGTTTTGGTAGGGACTACGAGCAGTACTTC	medium-sized	TRBV12-3/TRBV12-4	TRBJ2-7	-
CASSVASGIPYNEQFF	TGCGCCAGCAGCGTAGCTAGCGGGATCCCCTACAATGAGCAGTTCTTC	-	TRBV9	TRBJ2-1	TRBD2
CASSLGTASYYGYTF	TGTGCCAGCAGCTTGGGGACGGCTAGTTACTATGGCTACACCTTC	-	TRBV5-4	TRBJ1-2	-